This TCR beta chain came from a study of OX40 agonist ivuxolimab in advanced cancers. At the level of the study: As their treatment, patients were administered ivuxolimab, an agonistic anti-OX40 (CD134) antibody.

The table came from immunoSEQ multiplex PCR; TCRdb's copy has only in-frame clones and leaves some out. The repertoire has around 74,000 clones, around nine tenths of them found once; the top ten carry approximately 2.3%. Concerning this clone itself: Its matching antigen is unknown.

The CDR3 consists of 14 residues. Trimming took off 3 bases at V and 2 bases at J, with 9 bases between the two ends. From germline, CDR1 is MNHEY and CDR2 SMNVEV (reference sequence). The study, taken as a whole, reports: Expanded peripheral T cell antigen specificity was not determined. At 0.1 to 3.0 mg/kg, CD4+ and CD8+ blood T cells expanded clonally by week 6. Nonresponders included some who also had low normalized T-cell clonal expansion.

The rearrangement links TRBV27 to TRBJ2-3, with D possibly matching TRBD1 (6 bases). This sequence originates from an adult with an advanced solid tumor such as melanoma, head and neck, liver or kidney cancer. The sample here was CD4+ or CD8+ T cells sorted from blood, taken in a trial of the OX40 agonist ivuxolimab. CDR3: CASSFGQNTDTQYF. The CDR3 DNA reads TGTGCCAGCAGTTTTGGACAGAACACAGATACGCAGTATTTT.